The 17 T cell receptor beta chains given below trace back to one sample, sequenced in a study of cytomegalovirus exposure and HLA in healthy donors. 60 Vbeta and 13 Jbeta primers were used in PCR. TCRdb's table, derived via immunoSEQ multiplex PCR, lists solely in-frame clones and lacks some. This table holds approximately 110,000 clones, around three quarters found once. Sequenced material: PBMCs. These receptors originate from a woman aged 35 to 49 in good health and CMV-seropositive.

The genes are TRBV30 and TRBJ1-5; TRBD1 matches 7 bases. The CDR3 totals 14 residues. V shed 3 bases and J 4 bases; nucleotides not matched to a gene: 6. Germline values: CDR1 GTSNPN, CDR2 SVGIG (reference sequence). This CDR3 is CAWSEGASNQPQHF. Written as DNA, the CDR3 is TGTGCCTGGAGCGAGGGGGCGAGTAATCAGCCCCAGCATTTT.

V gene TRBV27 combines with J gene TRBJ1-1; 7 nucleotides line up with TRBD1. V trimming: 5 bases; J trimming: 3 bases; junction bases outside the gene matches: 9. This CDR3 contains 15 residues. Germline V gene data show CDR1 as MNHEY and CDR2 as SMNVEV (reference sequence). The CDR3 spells CASSPWDSLYTEAFF. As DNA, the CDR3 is TGTGCCAGCAGTCCGTGGGACAGTCTTTACACTGAAGCTTTCTTT.

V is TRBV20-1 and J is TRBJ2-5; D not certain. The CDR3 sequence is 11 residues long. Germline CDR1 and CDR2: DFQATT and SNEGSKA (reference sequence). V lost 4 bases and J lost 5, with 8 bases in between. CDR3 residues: CSATSWETQYF. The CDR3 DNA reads TGCAGTGCTACTAGTTGGGAGACCCAGTACTTC.

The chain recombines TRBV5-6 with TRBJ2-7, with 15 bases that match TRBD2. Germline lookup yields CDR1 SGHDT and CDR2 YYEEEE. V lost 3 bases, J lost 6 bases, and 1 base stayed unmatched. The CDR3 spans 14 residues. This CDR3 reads CASSWTSGRGEQYF. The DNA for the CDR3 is TGTGCCAGCAGCTGGACTAGCGGGAGGGGCGAGCAGTACTTC. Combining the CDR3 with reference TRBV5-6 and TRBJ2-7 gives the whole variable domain DAGVTQSPTHLIKTRGQQVTLRCSPKSGHDTVSWYQQALGQGPQFIFQYYEEEERQRGNFPDRFSGHQFPNYSSELNVNALLLGDSALYLCASSWTSGRGEQYFGPGTRLTVT.

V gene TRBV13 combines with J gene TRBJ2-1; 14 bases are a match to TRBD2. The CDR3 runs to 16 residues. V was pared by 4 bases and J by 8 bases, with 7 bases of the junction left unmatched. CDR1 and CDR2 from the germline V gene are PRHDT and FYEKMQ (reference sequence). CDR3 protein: CASSSWGLAGVDEQFF. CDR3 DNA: TGTGCCAGCAGCTCTTGGGGACTAGCGGGAGTCGATGAGCAGTTCTTC.

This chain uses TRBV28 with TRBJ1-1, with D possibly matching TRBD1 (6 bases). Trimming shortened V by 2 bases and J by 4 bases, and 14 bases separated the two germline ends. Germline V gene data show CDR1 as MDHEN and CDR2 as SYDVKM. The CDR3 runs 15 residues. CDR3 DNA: TGTGCCAGCAGTTTAGGGGACACCTCGGGCACTGAAGCTTTCTTT. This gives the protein CASSLGDTSGTEAFF.

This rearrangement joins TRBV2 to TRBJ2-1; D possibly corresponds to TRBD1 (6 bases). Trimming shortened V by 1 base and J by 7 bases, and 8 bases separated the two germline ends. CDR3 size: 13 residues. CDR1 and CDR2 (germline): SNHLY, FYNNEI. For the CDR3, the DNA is TGTGCCAGCAGTGAAGGGGGGCTTAATGAGCAGTTCTTC. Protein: CASSEGGLNEQFF.

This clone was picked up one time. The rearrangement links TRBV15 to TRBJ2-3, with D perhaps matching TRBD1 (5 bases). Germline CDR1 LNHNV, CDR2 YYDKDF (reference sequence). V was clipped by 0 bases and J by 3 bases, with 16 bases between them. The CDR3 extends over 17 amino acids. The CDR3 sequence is CATSRDDSWAATDTQYF. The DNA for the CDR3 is TGTGCCACCAGCAGAGATGACAGTTGGGCAGCAACAGATACGCAGTATTTT.

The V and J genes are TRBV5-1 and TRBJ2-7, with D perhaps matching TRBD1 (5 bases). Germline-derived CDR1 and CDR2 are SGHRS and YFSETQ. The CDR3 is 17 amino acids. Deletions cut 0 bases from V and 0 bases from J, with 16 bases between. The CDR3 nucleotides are TGCGCCAGCAGCTTGGCAGGGAAACAGGCGTACTCCTACGAGCAGTACTTC. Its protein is CASSLAGKQAYSYEQYF. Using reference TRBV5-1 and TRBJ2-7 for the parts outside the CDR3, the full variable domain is KAGVTQTPRYLIKTRGQQVTLSCSPISGHRSVSWYQQTPGQGLQFLFEYFSETQRNKGNFPGRFSGRQFSNSRSEMNVSTLELGDSALYLCASSLAGKQAYSYEQYFGPGTRLTVT.

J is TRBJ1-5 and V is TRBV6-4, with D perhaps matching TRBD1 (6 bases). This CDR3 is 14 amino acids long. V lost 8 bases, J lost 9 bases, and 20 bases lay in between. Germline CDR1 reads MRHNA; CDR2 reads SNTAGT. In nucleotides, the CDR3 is TGTGCCAGCGGAAGGGGGGGGCACGCGGGGCCCCAGCATTTT. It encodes CASGRGGHAGPQHF.

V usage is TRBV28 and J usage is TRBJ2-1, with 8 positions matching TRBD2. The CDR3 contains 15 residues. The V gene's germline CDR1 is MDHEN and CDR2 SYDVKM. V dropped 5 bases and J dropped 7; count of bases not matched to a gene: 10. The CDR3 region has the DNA TGTGCCAGCAGTCTTCCGGGACTAGACCTAAATGAGCAGTTCTTC. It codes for CASSLPGLDLNEQFF.

CDR3 sequence: CASSQNPTGISLHF. The CDR3 DNA reads TGCGCCAGCAGCCAGAACCCCACCGGGATATCCCTCCACTTT. The gene calls are TRBV4-1 and TRBJ1-6; D remains unclear. Trimming took 3 bases from V and 14 from J, leaving 17 bases between them. The CDR3 is made up of 14 amino acids. Germline CDR1 reads MGHRA; CDR2 reads YSYEKL.

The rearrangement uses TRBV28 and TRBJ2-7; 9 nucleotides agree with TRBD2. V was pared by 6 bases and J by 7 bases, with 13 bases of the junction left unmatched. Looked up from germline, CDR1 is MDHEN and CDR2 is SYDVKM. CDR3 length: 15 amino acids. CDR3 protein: CASSAGGAGGGEQYF. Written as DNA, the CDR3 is TGTGCCAGCAGCGCCGGGGGGGCGGGAGGGGGAGAGCAGTACTTC. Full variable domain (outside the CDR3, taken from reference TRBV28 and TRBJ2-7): DVKVTQSSRYLVKRTGEKVFLECVQDMDHENMFWYRQDPGLGLRLIYFSYDVKMKEKGDIPEGYSVSREKKERFSLILESASTNQTSMYLCASSAGGAGGGEQYFGPGTRLTVT.

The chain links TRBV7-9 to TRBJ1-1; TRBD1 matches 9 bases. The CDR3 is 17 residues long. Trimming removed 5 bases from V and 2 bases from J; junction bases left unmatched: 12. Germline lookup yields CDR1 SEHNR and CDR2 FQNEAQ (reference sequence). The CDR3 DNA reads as TGTGCCAGCAGCGCCCGGGACAGGGAAACCTTTAACACTGAAGCTTTCTTT. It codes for CASSARDRETFNTEAFF.

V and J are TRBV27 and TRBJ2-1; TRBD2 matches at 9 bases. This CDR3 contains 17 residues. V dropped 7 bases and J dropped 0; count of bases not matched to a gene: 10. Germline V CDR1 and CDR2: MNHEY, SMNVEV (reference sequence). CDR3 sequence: CASKSGLALSSYNEQFF. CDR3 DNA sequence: TGTGCCAGCAAAAGCGGACTAGCGCTGAGCTCCTACAATGAGCAGTTCTTC.

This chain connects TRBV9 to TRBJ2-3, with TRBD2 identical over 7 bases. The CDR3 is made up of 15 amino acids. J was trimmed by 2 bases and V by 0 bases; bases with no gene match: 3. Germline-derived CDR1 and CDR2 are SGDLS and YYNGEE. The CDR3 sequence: CASSVGGRVTDTQYF. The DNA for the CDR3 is TGTGCCAGCAGCGTAGGTGGGAGGGTCACAGATACGCAGTATTTT.

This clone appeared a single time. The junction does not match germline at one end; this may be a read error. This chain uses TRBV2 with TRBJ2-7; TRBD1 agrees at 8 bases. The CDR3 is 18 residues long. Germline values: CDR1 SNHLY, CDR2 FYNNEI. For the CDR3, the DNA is TGTGCCAGCAGTAGAACCCGTCGGGACAGGAGCCCCTCCTTCGAGCAGTACTTC. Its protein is CASSRTRRDRSPSFEQYF.